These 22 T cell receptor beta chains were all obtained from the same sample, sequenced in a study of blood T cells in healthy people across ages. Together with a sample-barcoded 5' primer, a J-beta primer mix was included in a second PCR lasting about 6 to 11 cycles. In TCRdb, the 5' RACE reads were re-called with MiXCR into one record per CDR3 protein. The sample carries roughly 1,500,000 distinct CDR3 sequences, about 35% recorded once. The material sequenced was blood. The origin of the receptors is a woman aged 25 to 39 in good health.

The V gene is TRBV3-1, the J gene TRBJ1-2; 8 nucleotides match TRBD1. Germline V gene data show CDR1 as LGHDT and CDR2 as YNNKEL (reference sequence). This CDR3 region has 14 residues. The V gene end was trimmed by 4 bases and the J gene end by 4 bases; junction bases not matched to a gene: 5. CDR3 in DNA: TGTGCCAGCAGCCCAGCCACAGGGGGCTATGGCTACACCTTC. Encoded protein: CASSPATGGYGYTF.

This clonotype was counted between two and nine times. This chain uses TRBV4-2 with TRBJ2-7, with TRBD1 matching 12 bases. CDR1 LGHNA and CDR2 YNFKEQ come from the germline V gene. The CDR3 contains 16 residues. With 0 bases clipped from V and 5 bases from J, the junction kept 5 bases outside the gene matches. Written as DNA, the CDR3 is TGTGCCAGCAGCCAAGAGGTAGGGACAGGGGGCGACGAGCAGTACTTC. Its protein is CASSQEVGTGGDEQYF.

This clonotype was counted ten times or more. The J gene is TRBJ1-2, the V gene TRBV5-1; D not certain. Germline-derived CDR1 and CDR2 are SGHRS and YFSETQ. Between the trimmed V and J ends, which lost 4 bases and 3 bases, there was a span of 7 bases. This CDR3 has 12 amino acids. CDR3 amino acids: CASSPTDYGYTF. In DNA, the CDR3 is TGCGCCAGCAGCCCGACGGACTATGGCTACACCTTC.

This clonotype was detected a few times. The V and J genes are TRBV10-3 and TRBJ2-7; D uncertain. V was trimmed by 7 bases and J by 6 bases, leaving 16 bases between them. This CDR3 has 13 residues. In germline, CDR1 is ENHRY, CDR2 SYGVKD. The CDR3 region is CAINLPGRSEQYF. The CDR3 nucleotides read TGTGCCATCAACTTACCTGGACGCAGCGAGCAGTACTTC.

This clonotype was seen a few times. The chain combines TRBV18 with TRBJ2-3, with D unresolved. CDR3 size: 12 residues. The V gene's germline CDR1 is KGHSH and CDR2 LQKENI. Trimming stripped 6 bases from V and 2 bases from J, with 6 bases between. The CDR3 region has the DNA TGTGCCAGCTCTACGTACACAGATACGCAGTATTTT. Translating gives CASSTYTDTQYF.

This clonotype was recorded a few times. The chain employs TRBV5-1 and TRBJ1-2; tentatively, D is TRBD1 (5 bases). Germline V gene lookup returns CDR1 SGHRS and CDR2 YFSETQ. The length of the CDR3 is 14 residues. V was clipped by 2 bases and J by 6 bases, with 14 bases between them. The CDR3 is CASSFEGLSNGYTF. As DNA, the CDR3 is TGCGCCAGCAGCTTCGAGGGGCTGAGTAATGGCTACACCTTC.

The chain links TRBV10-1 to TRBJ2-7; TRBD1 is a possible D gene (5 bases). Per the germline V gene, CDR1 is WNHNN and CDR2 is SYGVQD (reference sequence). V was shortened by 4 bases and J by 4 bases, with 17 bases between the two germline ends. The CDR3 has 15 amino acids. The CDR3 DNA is TGCGCCAGCAGTGCAGGGTTGGGGTTGGGATACGAGCAGTACTTC. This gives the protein CASSAGLGLGYEQYF.

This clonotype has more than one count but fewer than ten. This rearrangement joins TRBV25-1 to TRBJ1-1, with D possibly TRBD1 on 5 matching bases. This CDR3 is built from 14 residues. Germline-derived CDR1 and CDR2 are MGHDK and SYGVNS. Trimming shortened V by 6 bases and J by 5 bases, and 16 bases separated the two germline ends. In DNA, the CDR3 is TGTGCCAGCAGGGGACGGGAGGGGAAGACTGAAGCTTTCTTT. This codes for CASRGREGKTEAFF.

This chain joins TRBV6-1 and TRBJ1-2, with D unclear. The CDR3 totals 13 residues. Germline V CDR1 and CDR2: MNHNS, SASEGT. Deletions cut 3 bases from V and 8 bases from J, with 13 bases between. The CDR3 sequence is CASSDIPAGGYTF. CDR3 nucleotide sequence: TGTGCCAGCAGTGATATCCCCGCGGGGGGCTACACCTTC.

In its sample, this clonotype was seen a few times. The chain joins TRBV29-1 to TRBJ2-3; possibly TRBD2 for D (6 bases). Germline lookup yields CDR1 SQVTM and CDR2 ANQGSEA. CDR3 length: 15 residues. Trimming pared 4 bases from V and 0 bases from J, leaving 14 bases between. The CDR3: CSVAFKAGSTDTQYF. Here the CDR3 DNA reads TGCAGCGTTGCATTTAAAGCGGGTAGCACAGATACGCAGTATTTT.

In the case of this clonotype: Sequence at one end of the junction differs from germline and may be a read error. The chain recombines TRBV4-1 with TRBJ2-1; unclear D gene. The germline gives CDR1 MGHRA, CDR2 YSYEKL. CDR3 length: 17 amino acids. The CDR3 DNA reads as TGCGCCAGCAGCCAAGAACGCCTCGGTTTAACCATGCAGGAGTCGTTATTC. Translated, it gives CASSQERLGLTMQESLF.

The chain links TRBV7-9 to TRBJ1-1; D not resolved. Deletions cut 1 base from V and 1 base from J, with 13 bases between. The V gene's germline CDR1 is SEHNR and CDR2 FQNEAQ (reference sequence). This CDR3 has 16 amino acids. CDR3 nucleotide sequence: TGTGCCAGCAGCTTAGGTCACTCCCGTGGGAACACTGAAGCTTTCTTT. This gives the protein CASSLGHSRGNTEAFF.

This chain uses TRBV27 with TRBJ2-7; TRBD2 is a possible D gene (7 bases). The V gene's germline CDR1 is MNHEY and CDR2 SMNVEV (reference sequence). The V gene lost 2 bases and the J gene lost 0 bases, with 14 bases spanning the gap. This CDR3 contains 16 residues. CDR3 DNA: TGTGCCAGCAGTTTAACGGGGGGCGGGAGCTCCTACGAGCAGTACTTC. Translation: CASSLTGGGSSYEQYF.

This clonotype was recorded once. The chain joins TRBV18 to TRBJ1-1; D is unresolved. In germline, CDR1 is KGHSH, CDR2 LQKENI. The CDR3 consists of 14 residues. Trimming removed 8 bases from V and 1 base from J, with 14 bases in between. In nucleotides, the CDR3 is TGTGCCAGCCCCTATCAGAGTGAGAACACTGAAGCTTTCTTT. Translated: CASPYQSENTEAFF.

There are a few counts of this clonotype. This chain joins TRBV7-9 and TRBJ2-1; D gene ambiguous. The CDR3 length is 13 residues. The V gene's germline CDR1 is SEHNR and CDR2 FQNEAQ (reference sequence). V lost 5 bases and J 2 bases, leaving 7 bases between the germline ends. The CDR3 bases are TGTGCCAGCAGCCCATTTACCTACAATGAGCAGTTCTTC. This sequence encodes CASSPFTYNEQFF.

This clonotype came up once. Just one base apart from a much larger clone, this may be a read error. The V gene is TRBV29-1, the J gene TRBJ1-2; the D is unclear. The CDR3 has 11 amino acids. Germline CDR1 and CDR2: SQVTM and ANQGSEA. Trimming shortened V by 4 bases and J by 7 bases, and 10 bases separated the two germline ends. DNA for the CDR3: TGCAGCGTTGTCCCCCCGGTTGGCTACACCTTC. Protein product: CSVVPPVGYTF.

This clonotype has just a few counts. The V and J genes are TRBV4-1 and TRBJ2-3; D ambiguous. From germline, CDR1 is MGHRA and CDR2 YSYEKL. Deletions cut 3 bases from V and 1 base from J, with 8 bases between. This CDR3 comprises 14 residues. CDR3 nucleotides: TGCGCCAGCAGCCATGGGTGGGGCACAGATACGCAGTATTTT. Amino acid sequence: CASSHGWGTDTQYF.

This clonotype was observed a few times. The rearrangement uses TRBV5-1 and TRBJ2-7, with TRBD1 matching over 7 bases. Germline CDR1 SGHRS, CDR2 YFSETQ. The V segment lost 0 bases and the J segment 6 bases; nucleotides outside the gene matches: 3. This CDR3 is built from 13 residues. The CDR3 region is CASSLVSGGEQYF. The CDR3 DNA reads TGCGCCAGCAGCTTGGTGTCAGGGGGCGAGCAGTACTTC.

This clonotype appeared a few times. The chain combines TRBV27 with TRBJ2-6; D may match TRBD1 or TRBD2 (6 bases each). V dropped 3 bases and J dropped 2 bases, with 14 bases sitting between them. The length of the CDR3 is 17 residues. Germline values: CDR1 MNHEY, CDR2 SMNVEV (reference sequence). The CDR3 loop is CASSFLGGGTGANVLTF. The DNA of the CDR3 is TGTGCCAGCAGTTTTTTGGGGGGCGGTACTGGGGCCAACGTCCTGACTTTC.

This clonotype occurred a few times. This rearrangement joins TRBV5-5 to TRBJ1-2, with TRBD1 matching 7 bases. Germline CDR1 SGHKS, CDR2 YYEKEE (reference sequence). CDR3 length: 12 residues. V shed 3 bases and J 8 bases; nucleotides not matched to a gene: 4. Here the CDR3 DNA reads TGTGCCAGCAGCTATGACAGGGACGGCTACACCTTC. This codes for CASSYDRDGYTF. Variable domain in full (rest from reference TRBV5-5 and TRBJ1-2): DAGVTQSPTHLIKTRGQQVTLRCSPISGHKSVSWYQQVLGQGPQFIFQYYEKEERGRGNFPDRFSARQFPNYSSELNVNALLLGDSALYLCASSYDRDGYTFGSGTRLTVV.

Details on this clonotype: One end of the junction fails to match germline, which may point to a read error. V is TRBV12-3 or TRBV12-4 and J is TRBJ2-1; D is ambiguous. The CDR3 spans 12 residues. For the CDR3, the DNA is TGTGCCTGCAGTTTTAGGTACAATGAGCAGTTCTTC. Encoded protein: CACSFRYNEQFF.

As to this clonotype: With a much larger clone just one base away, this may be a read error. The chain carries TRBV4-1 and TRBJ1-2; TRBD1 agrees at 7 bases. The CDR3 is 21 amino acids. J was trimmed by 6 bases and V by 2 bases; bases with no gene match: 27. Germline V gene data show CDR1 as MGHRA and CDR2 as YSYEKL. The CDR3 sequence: CASSQIPPRATGSWGADGYTF. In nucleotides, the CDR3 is TGCGCCAGCAGCCAAATCCCTCCCCGCGCGACAGGGTCCTGGGGCGCCGATGGCTACACCTTC.